One and the same sample provided the 15 T cell receptor beta chains below, sequenced in a study of CD8 T cells in ankylosing spondylitis. Each CDR3 protein is one row after TCRdb ran MiXCR on the 5' RACE reads. The table lists 200,000 to 250,000 distinct CDR3 sequences, under 12% of them singletons. Input material: blood, either unsorted or a sorted T cell fraction (not recorded which). The receptors originated from a male donor with ankylosing spondylitis or in good health (not recorded which).

This clonotype appeared many times. The chain uses TRBV12-3 or TRBV12-4 and TRBJ1-1, with a weak D call TRBD1 (5 bases). This CDR3 is built from 16 residues. Trimming left V 6 bases short and J 0 bases short, with 17 bases between. Here the CDR3 DNA reads TGTGCCAGCAGCCTCCCCGACAGCCCCATGAACACTGAAGCTTTCTTT. Amino acid sequence: CASSLPDSPMNTEAFF.

This chain joins TRBV10-3 and TRBJ2-1, with 8 bases matching TRBD2. V dropped 8 bases and J dropped 0; count of bases not matched to a gene: 9. In germline, CDR1 is ENHRY, CDR2 SYGVKD. This CDR3 spans 16 amino acids. CDR3 DNA: TGTGCCATCGGGACTAGGCAGGACCCCTCCTACAATGAGCAGTTCTTC. The encoded protein is CAIGTRQDPSYNEQFF.

The table lists this clonotype with many counts. This rearrangement joins TRBV5-1 to TRBJ2-1; 7 nucleotides align to TRBD2. Germline CDR1 and CDR2: SGHRS and YFSETQ. Trimming took 7 bases from V and 9 from J; bases not matched to a gene: 4. The CDR3 covers 11 residues. The CDR3 spells CASRDYGEQFF. CDR3 in DNA: TGCGCCAGCCGGGACTACGGTGAGCAGTTCTTC.

This clonotype was detected many times. The V call is TRBV10-3, the J call TRBJ2-7; D assignment may be TRBD1 or TRBD2 (5 bases each). Trimming took 0 bases from V and 3 from J, leaving 18 bases between them. The CDR3 totals 17 residues. Per germline, CDR1 ENHRY and CDR2 SYGVKD. The CDR3 DNA sequence: TGTGCCATCAGTGAGTCTCCGGGACGTACTTTGAACTACGAGCAGTACTTC. This sequence encodes CAISESPGRTLNYEQYF.

Many counts were recorded for this clonotype. The genes are TRBV27 and TRBJ2-5; TRBD2 might be the D (5 bases). V was clipped by 3 bases and J by 5 bases, with 10 bases between them. The CDR3 is 13 residues long. From germline, CDR1 is MNHEY and CDR2 SMNVEV (reference sequence). The CDR3 region has the DNA TGTGCCAGCAGTTTCGGGAAAAGGGAGACCCAGTACTTC. It encodes CASSFGKRETQYF.

At least ten counts were recorded for this clonotype. The junction and the germline gene differ at one end; a read error may be behind it. The V and J genes are TRBV12-3 or TRBV12-4 and TRBJ2-5; 8 nucleotides line up with TRBD1. The CDR3 is 12 residues long. In DNA form, the CDR3 reads TGTGCCAGCAGTTTAGACGACAGGGGACGTAACTTC. Its translation is CASSLDDRGRNF.

This clonotype was counted many times. CDR3 in amino acids: CATSGTGLREQYF. The CDR3, as DNA: TGCGCCACTTCCGGGACAGGGTTGAGGGAGCAGTACTTC. V and J are TRBV10-2 and TRBJ2-7; 9 nucleotides align to TRBD1. The CDR3 length is 13 residues. Germline CDR1 and CDR2: WSHSY and SAAADI. V gave up 10 bases and J gave up 7 bases; unmatched junction bases: 11.

This chain uses TRBV19 with TRBJ1-2, with TRBD1 matching 10 bases. Germline V gene data show CDR1 as LNHDA and CDR2 as SQIVND (reference sequence). The V segment lost 5 bases and the J segment 4 bases; nucleotides outside the gene matches: 13. The CDR3 runs to 17 residues. CDR3 residues: CASSRGTGDIVLYGYTF. The DNA of the CDR3 is TGTGCCAGTAGTCGGGGGACAGGGGATATCGTCCTCTATGGCTACACCTTC.

As DNA, the CDR3 is TGTGCCAGTAGTCTGCAGGGGGAATCGATCGGTCAATCGGAGCAGTTCTTC. This translates into CASSLQGESIGQSEQFF. The chain couples TRBV19 to TRBJ2-1; 7 positions match TRBD1. The CDR3 consists of 17 residues. V lost 5 bases, J lost 10 bases, and 20 bases stayed unmatched. The germline V gene has CDR1 LNHDA and CDR2 SQIVND (reference sequence). Together with reference TRBV19 and TRBJ2-1, the CDR3 gives the full variable domain: DGGITQSPKYLFRKEGQNVTLSCEQNLNHDAMYWYRQDPGQGLRLIYYSQIVNDFQKGDIAEGYSVSREKKESFPLTVTSAQKNPTAFYLCASSLQGESIGQSEQFFGPGTRLTVL.

This clonotype was detected ten times or more. The chain has TRBV7-9 and TRBJ2-1; D unclear. Trimming stripped 4 bases from V and 4 bases from J, with 14 bases between. CDR1 and CDR2 from the germline V gene are SEHNR and FQNEAQ (reference sequence). CDR3 length: 15 residues. The CDR3 is CASSSIASYYNEQFF. Written as DNA, the CDR3 is TGTGCCAGCAGCTCCATCGCCTCCTATTACAATGAGCAGTTCTTC.

This clonotype was seen at least ten times. The chain couples TRBV5-1 to TRBJ2-2; 10 positions match TRBD2. V gave up 1 base and J gave up 1 base; unmatched junction bases: 4. This CDR3 has 17 residues. The germline CDR1 and CDR2 sequences are SGHRS and YFSETQ. CDR3 bases: TGCGCCAGCAGCTTGAATCCTAGCGGGGGGAACACCGGGGAGCTGTTTTTT. Residues: CASSLNPSGGNTGELFF.

This clonotype was seen many times. The chain is built from TRBV29-1 and TRBJ1-2, with a possible D match to TRBD1 (6 bases). Deletions cut 2 bases from V and 3 bases from J, with 7 bases between. This CDR3 contains 12 residues. Looked up from germline, CDR1 is SQVTM and CDR2 is ANQGSEA. CDR3 DNA: TGCAGCGTTGAAAGGACAGACTATGGCTACACCTTC. This gives the protein CSVERTDYGYTF. The whole variable domain, filled in from reference TRBV29-1 and TRBJ1-2, reads SAVISQKPSRDICQRGTSLTIQCQVDSQVTMMFWYRQQPGQSLTLIATANQGSEATYESGFVIDKFPISRPNLTFSTLTVSNMSPEDSSIYLCSVERTDYGYTFGSGTRLTVV.

This clonotype occurred many times. This sequence joins TRBV5-1 and TRBJ2-4; D uncertain. Trimming pared 2 bases from V and 0 bases from J, leaving 12 bases between. This CDR3 has 16 amino acids. The germline gives CDR1 SGHRS, CDR2 YFSETQ. The chain's CDR3 is CASSFAQVLAKNIQYF. CDR3 nucleotide sequence: TGCGCCAGCAGCTTTGCCCAGGTTTTAGCCAAAAACATTCAGTACTTC. The full variable domain, with the rest looked up from reference TRBV5-1 and TRBJ2-4, is KAGVTQTPRYLIKTRGQQVTLSCSPISGHRSVSWYQQTPGQGLQFLFEYFSETQRNKGNFPGRFSGRQFSNSRSEMNVSTLELGDSALYLCASSFAQVLAKNIQYFGAGTRLSVL.

This clonotype was found many times. This sequence joins TRBV29-1 and TRBJ1-4; D gene unclear. The germline V gene has CDR1 SQVTM and CDR2 ANQGSEA. V lost 0 bases, J lost 4 bases, and 6 bases lay in between. This CDR3 is 13 amino acids long. CDR3 coding DNA: TGCAGCGTTGAAGATTTGAATAATGAAAAACTGTTTTTT. This sequence encodes CSVEDLNNEKLFF. The complete variable domain, with remaining parts taken from reference TRBV29-1 and TRBJ1-4, reads SAVISQKPSRDICQRGTSLTIQCQVDSQVTMMFWYRQQPGQSLTLIATANQGSEATYESGFVIDKFPISRPNLTFSTLTVSNMSPEDSSIYLCSVEDLNNEKLFFGSGTQLSVL.

This clonotype showed up many times. The V and J genes are TRBV20-1 and TRBJ2-1; weak D call: TRBD1 (5 bases). The length of the CDR3 is 15 residues. V was trimmed by 0 bases and J by 2 bases, leaving 11 bases between them. Germline CDR1 is DFQATT and CDR2 is SNEGSKA (reference sequence). In DNA, the CDR3 is TGCAGTGCTAGAGATAACAGGATAACCTACAATGAGCAGTTCTTC. It is translated as CSARDNRITYNEQFF.